A single sample gave rise to the 28 T cell receptor beta chains below, sequenced in a study of TIL therapy for anti-PD-1-resistant metastatic lung cancer. The time point here: pre-treatment sample, taken before nivolumab and TIL therapy. Sequencing used immunoSEQ v3. Libraries were prepared by immunoSEQ multiplex PCR; TCRdb keeps only in-frame clonotypes and omits some of them. This repertoire shows more than 55,000 clones, 55% to 75% found once; its top ten account for less than 8%. The input for sequencing was blood, taken at baseline. All receptors come from a person aged 25-79 years with non-small cell lung cancer.

This clone was counted a few times. J is TRBJ2-7 and V is TRBV2, with 8 bases fitting TRBD1. This CDR3 is 14 amino acids long. Germline CDR1 is SNHLY and CDR2 is FYNNEI. Trimming took 8 bases from V and 0 from J; bases not matched to a gene: 6. The CDR3 DNA reads TGTGCCAGCCGACGACAGGGGAGCTCCTACGAGCAGTACTTC. Translated: CASRRQGSSYEQYF.

V gene TRBV11-3 combines with J gene TRBJ2-2, with 7 bases that match TRBD2. V dropped 2 bases and J dropped 6; count of bases not matched to a gene: 12. Germline values: CDR1 SGHNT, CDR2 YENEEA. The CDR3 extends over 17 amino acids. Here the CDR3 DNA reads TGTGCCAGCAGCTTATTTCGGGTATCTAGCGGTCCCGGGGAGCTGTTTTTT. This encodes CASSLFRVSSGPGELFF.

The rearrangement uses TRBV20-1 and TRBJ2-7; 8 bases match TRBD1. The CDR3 runs 11 residues. CDR1 DFQATT and CDR2 SNEGSKA come from the germline V gene (reference sequence). V lost 5 bases to trimming and J lost 6 bases; unmatched junction nucleotides: 3. CDR3 DNA sequence: TGCAGTGCTCTGGACAGGGTCGAGCAGTACTTC. Its translation: CSALDRVEQYF.

V gene TRBV18 combines with J gene TRBJ1-5; D is unresolved. The germline V gene has CDR1 KGHSH and CDR2 LQKENI. This CDR3 contains 16 residues. V was clipped by 1 base and J by 1 base, with 11 bases between them. The CDR3 region is CASSPRAGGSNQPQHF. The CDR3 DNA reads as TGTGCCAGCTCACCACGGGCAGGCGGCAGCAATCAGCCCCAGCATTTT. Combining the CDR3 with reference TRBV18 and TRBJ1-5 gives the whole variable domain NAGVMQNPRHLVRRRGQEARLRCSPMKGHSHVYWYRQLPEEGLKFMVYLQKENIIDESGMPKERFSAEFPKEGPSILRIQQVVRGDSAAYFCASSPRAGGSNQPQHFGDGTRLSIL.

The J gene is TRBJ1-1, the V gene TRBV4-2; D call uncertain. The CDR3 consists of 14 residues. Per the germline V gene, CDR1 is LGHNA and CDR2 is YNFKEQ. V was pared by 4 bases and J by 4 bases, with 13 bases between. Here the CDR3 reads CASSPEPSGTEAFF. CDR3 nucleotide sequence: TGTGCCAGCAGCCCCGAACCCAGCGGCACTGAAGCTTTCTTT.

The chain uses TRBV6-6 and TRBJ2-3; D is undetermined. V shed 5 bases and J shed 3 bases, with 12 bases lying between them. The CDR3 consists of 14 residues. Germline loops: CDR1 MNHNY, CDR2 SVGAGI (reference sequence). Written as DNA, the CDR3 is TGTGCCAGCAGTCCTCAGCCAAAGACAGATACGCAGTATTTT. Translated, it gives CASSPQPKTDTQYF.

This clone has only a few counts. This sequence joins TRBV5-1 and TRBJ1-5; D is ambiguous. The CDR3 consists of 14 residues. Germline V gene sequence: CDR1 SGHRS, CDR2 YFSETQ. The ends were cut back, 0 bases at V and 2 bases at J, with 6 bases in the middle. The CDR3 DNA reads TGCGCCAGCAGCTTGGGGCATGGCAATCAGCCCCAGCATTTT. Translation gives CASSLGHGNQPQHF.

This chain joins TRBV29-1 and TRBJ2-7; a weak D match, TRBD1 (5 bases). Trimming took off 5 bases at V and 1 base at J, with 9 bases between the two ends. Germline V gene lookup returns CDR1 SQVTM and CDR2 ANQGSEA. This CDR3 is 12 amino acids long. The DNA for the CDR3 is TGCAGCGTTTCAGGGATGTCCTACGAGCAGTACTTC. Translation: CSVSGMSYEQYF.

Here the CDR3 reads CASTTGATGNTIYF. CDR3 coding DNA: TGTGCCAGCACCACCGGTGCGACTGGAAACACCATATATTTT. This chain links TRBV6-6 with TRBJ1-3; D is undetermined. The V gene's germline CDR1 is MNHNY and CDR2 SVGAGI (reference sequence). V lost 7 bases and J lost 2, with 12 bases in between. The CDR3 runs to 14 residues.

J is TRBJ2-1 and V is TRBV5-1; D gene unclear. CDR3 size: 15 residues. Germline V CDR1 and CDR2: SGHRS, YFSETQ. Between the trimmed V and J ends, which lost 2 bases and 2 bases, there was a span of 11 bases. CDR3 amino acids: CASSFLGMAYNEQFF. In nucleotides, the CDR3 is TGCGCCAGCAGCTTTTTAGGGATGGCCTACAATGAGCAGTTCTTC.

The chain couples TRBV2 to TRBJ2-7; TRBD1 is a possible D gene (5 bases). Deletions cut 8 bases from V and 3 bases from J, with 11 bases between. The germline V gene has CDR1 SNHLY and CDR2 FYNNEI. CDR3 length: 12 residues. CDR3 in DNA: TGTGCCAGCCGACAGTCACGCTACGAGCAGTACTTC. This translates into CASRQSRYEQYF. Variable domain in full (rest from reference TRBV2 and TRBJ2-7): EPEVTQTPSHQVTQMGQEVILRCVPISNHLYFYWYRQILGQKVEFLVSFYNNEISEKSEIFDDQFSVERPDGSNFTLKIRSTKLEDSAMYFCASRQSRYEQYFGPGTRLTVT.

The CDR3 here is CASSLDSTDTQYF. CDR3 nucleotide sequence: TGTGCCAGCAGCTTGGACAGCACAGATACGCAGTATTTT. This chain connects TRBV7-9 to TRBJ2-3; no reliable D call. CDR1 is SEHNR and CDR2 is FQNEAQ in the germline V gene (reference sequence). Trimming cost V 3 bases and J 0 bases, with 4 bases left between them. CDR3 size: 13 residues. The full variable domain, rest sourced from reference TRBV7-9 and TRBJ2-3, is DTGVSQNPRHKITKRGQNVTFRCDPISEHNRLYWYRQTLGQGPEFLTYFQNEAQLEKSRLLSDRFSAERPKGSFSTLEIQRTEQGDSAMYLCASSLDSTDTQYFGPGTRLTVL.

The J gene is TRBJ1-5, the V gene TRBV13, with TRBD1 matching over 8 bases. Germline V gene data show CDR1 as PRHDT and CDR2 as FYEKMQ (reference sequence). The junction had 7 bases not matched to a gene; V was cut back by 5 bases and J by 10 bases. This CDR3 region has 13 residues. CDR3 region: CASSLLRGPPQHF. The CDR3, as DNA: TGTGCCAGCAGCCTTCTCAGGGGGCCCCCCCAGCATTTT.

The chain couples TRBV5-1 to TRBJ2-1, with 14 bases that match TRBD2. V gave up 0 bases and J gave up 6 bases; unmatched junction bases: 8. In germline, CDR1 is SGHRS, CDR2 YFSETQ. The CDR3 totals 18 residues. CDR3 loop: CASSLGGTSGSDGNEQFF. CDR3 DNA sequence: TGCGCCAGCAGCTTGGGTGGGACTAGCGGGAGTGACGGCAATGAGCAGTTCTTC.

This chain's CDR3 is CASSRGVGSPLHF. The CDR3 nucleotides read TGTGCCAGCAGTCGGGGAGTGGGTTCACCCCTCCACTTT. The chain links TRBV28 to TRBJ1-6; D remains unclear. This CDR3 contains 13 residues. Germline lookup yields CDR1 MDHEN and CDR2 SYDVKM. V was cut by 5 bases and J by 9 bases, with 11 bases left in between.

This chain connects TRBV28 to TRBJ2-1, with D possibly matching TRBD1 (5 bases). Trimming removed 6 bases at V and 8 bases at J, with 23 bases between. CDR1 MDHEN and CDR2 SYDVKM come from the germline V gene. The CDR3 consists of 16 residues. As DNA, the CDR3 is TGTGCCAGCAGCGCAAGGGGTGCGAAGGACGGCCATGAGCAGTTCTTC. Its protein is CASSARGAKDGHEQFF.

The chain uses TRBV7-9 and TRBJ2-7, with 8 bases matching TRBD1. The ends lost 7 bases at V and 3 bases at J; junction bases unmatched: 8. The germline V gene encodes CDR1 SEHNR and CDR2 FQNEAQ (reference sequence). The CDR3 runs 14 residues. In DNA form, the CDR3 reads TGTGCCAGCACGACTGGACAGGGCTTCTACGAGCAGTACTTC. Its translation is CASTTGQGFYEQYF.

The chain joins TRBV7-2 to TRBJ1-5; D ambiguous. CDR1 is SGHTA, CDR2 FQGNSA, per germline. CDR3 size: 13 residues. V was pared by 3 bases and J by 6 bases, with 9 bases between. The CDR3 here is CASSFSPVQPQHF. The CDR3 coding sequence is TGTGCCAGCAGCTTTTCCCCCGTTCAGCCCCAGCATTTT.

The chain links TRBV27 to TRBJ1-3; no clear D gene. Germline V gene sequence: CDR1 MNHEY, CDR2 SMNVEV (reference sequence). V lost 8 bases to trimming and J lost 0 bases, with 14 bases between them. The CDR3 length is 15 residues. The CDR3 DNA reads TGTGCCAGCTCTCCGGGCGCTCGCTCTGGAAACACCATATATTTT. This codes for CASSPGARSGNTIYF.

The rearrangement uses TRBV6-6 and TRBJ2-3; a weak D match, TRBD2 (6 bases). This CDR3 has 16 residues. CDR1 and CDR2 (germline): MNHNY, SVGAGI (reference sequence). Trimming removed 0 bases at V and 5 bases at J, with 15 bases between. The CDR3 DNA is TGTGCCAGCAGTTACTCCCGGGGGACCCTAGAAGATACGCAGTATTTT. Its translation is CASSYSRGTLEDTQYF.

The chain uses TRBV7-9 and TRBJ1-4; a weak D match, TRBD1 (6 bases). The CDR3 length is 14 residues. The germline V gene has CDR1 SEHNR and CDR2 FQNEAQ (reference sequence). V was shortened by 5 bases and J by 4 bases, with 11 bases between the two germline ends. DNA for the CDR3: TGTGCCAGCAGCCGAGGGGGTCATAATGAAAAACTGTTTTTT. Its translation: CASSRGGHNEKLFF.

The chain uses TRBV28 and TRBJ2-7; D is uncertain. Trimming cost V 0 bases and J 3 bases, with 12 bases left between them. Germline assignment: CDR1 MDHEN and CDR2 SYDVKM. The CDR3 has 15 residues. The CDR3 loop is CASSLWDGPYYEQYF. In DNA form, the CDR3 reads TGTGCCAGCAGTTTATGGGACGGGCCTTACTACGAGCAGTACTTC.

Comments on this clone: The junction differs from germline at one of its ends, possibly a read error. The chain employs TRBV5-1 and TRBJ2-1; 9 nucleotides line up with TRBD2. Germline V gives CDR1 SGHRS, CDR2 YFSETQ. The CDR3 totals 14 residues. For the CDR3, the DNA is TGCGCCAGCAGCTTGGGGTTAGCGGGAGAGAGGGGGATCTTC. It is translated as CASSLGLAGERGIF.

The chain combines TRBV7-3 with TRBJ2-1; 8 positions agree with TRBD1. The germline V gene encodes CDR1 SGHTA and CDR2 FQGTGA. V lost 2 bases, J lost 5 bases, and 2 bases stayed unmatched. There are 14 residues in the CDR3. CDR3 in DNA: TGTGCCAGCAGCTTAGGGACAGGTCACAATGAGCAGTTCTTC. Translated: CASSLGTGHNEQFF.

V and J are TRBV10-3 and TRBJ1-6; D uncertain. The CDR3 runs to 13 residues. V lost 3 bases, J lost 6 bases, and 6 bases lay in between. Germline-derived CDR1 and CDR2 are ENHRY and SYGVKD. CDR3 residues: CAISDSSNSPLHF. The CDR3 DNA is TGTGCCATCAGTGACAGTTCTAATTCACCCCTCCACTTT.

The genes are TRBV28 and TRBJ1-5; 8 positions agree with TRBD1. This CDR3 is built from 15 residues. The junction had 7 bases not matched to a gene; V was cut back by 5 bases and J by 4 bases. The germline V gene has CDR1 MDHEN and CDR2 SYDVKM. CDR3 loop: CASSPTGGRNQPQHF. The CDR3 DNA follows: TGTGCCAGCAGTCCTACAGGGGGTCGGAATCAGCCCCAGCATTTT.

The rearrangement joins TRBV30 to TRBJ2-4, with 9 nucleotides matching TRBD1. CDR1 GTSNPN and CDR2 SVGIG come from the germline V gene (reference sequence). CDR3 length: 14 residues. V lost 0 bases to trimming and J lost 7 bases; unmatched junction nucleotides: 4. DNA of the CDR3: TGTGCCTGGAGTGTACCCGGACAGGGGAACATTCAGTACTTC. It codes for CAWSVPGQGNIQYF.

The CDR3 nucleotides are TGCGCCAGCAGTCCCCTAGCGGCAGCTCCCTTAGCGCAGTATTTT. Amino acid sequence: CASSPLAAAPLAQYF. The chain joins TRBV5-1 to TRBJ2-3; 7 nucleotides line up with TRBD2. The CDR3 is 15 residues long. Germline lookup yields CDR1 SGHRS and CDR2 YFSETQ. V lost 5 bases, J lost 10 bases, and 16 bases stayed unmatched.